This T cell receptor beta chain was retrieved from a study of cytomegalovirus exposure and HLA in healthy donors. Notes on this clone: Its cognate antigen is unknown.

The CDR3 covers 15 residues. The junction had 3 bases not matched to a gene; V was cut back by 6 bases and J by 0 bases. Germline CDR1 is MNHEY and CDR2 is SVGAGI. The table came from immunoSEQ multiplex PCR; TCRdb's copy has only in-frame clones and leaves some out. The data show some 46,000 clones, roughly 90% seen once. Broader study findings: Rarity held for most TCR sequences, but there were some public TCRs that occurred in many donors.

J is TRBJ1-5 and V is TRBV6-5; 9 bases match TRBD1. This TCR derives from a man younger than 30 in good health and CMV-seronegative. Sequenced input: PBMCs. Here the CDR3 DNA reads TGTGCCAGCAGCGACAGGGGGTATAGCAATCAGCCCCAGCATTTT. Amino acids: CASSDRGYSNQPQHF.